This T cell receptor (beta chain) stems from a study of CD8 T cells in ankylosing spondylitis. General study points: Earlier authors reported some of these motif variants in reactive arthritis synovial fluid and blood. Disease-associated clones were CD8+ and fairly uncommon in peripheral blood. What seemed typical of ankylosing spondylitis blood was a TCR beta motif built from roughly eight highly homologous variants.

A note on this clonotype: The antigen is undetermined.

TCR beta libraries were made by quantitative 5'-RACE with molecular barcodes. TCRdb re-called the 5' RACE reads through MiXCR, storing one row per CDR3 protein. This sample has 230,000 or so distinct CDR3 sequences, with under 20% found just once. What was sequenced was blood, either unsorted or a sorted T cell fraction (not recorded which). This clonotype was sampled from a male donor with ankylosing spondylitis or in good health (not recorded which).

CDR3 DNA sequence: TGTGCCAGCAGCTTACTTCGAGCCGCCGAGCAGTACTTC. Translation gives CASSLLRAAEQYF. V and J are TRBV11-1 and TRBJ2-7; D call uncertain. CDR1 SGHAT and CDR2 FQDESV come from the germline V gene (reference sequence). Trimming removed 2 bases at V and 6 bases at J, with 11 bases between. The CDR3 extends over 13 amino acids.